This TCR beta chain is from a study of memory CD4+ T cells and cytomegalovirus serostatus. Study outcomes and limitations: Suggested: most of the CMV-linked TCR signature lies in CD4+ memory cells.

The sort gate was single viable CD3+CD4+CD8-CD45RO+ cells for memory CD4+ T cells. CD4+ T cells were isolated by positive magnetic selection. CDR1 LNHNV and CDR2 YYDKDF come from the germline V gene (reference sequence). With 5 bases clipped from V and 7 bases from J, the junction kept 2 bases outside the gene matches. The CDR3 covers 13 residues. The method was immunoSEQ multiplex PCR; TCRdb's version includes in-frame clones alone and lacks a portion of them. Found here are 52,000 or so clones, around 78% of them singletons; the top ten hold under 2%. Remarks on this clone: Its antigen is undetermined.

The receptor comes from an adult in good health and CMV-seronegative. The material sequenced was memory CD4+ T cells from blood. This chain connects TRBV15 to TRBJ1-4; 9 positions match TRBD1. The CDR3 DNA reads TGTGCCACCAGCGGGACAGGGAGTGAAAAACTGTTTTTT. Its translation is CATSGTGSEKLFF. The variable domain in full, completed from reference TRBV15 and TRBJ1-4, reads DAMVIQNPRYQVTQFGKPVTLSCSQTLNHNVMYWYQQKSSQAPKLLFHYYDKDFNNEADTPDNFQSRRPNTSFCFLDIRSPGLGDTAMYLCATSGTGSEKLFFGSGTQLSVL.